The clone carrying this T cell receptor (beta chain) appeared many times. The antigen is not known. TCRdb reprocessed the RT-PCR reads with MiXCR, giving one entry per CDR3 protein. The table shows about 610,000 distinct CDR3 sequences, with 14% occurring only once. The entry originates in a study of response to subunit inactivated influenza vaccine. Notes on the study in general: The authors offered the suggestion that each seasonal influenza vaccination recruits few new T cells.

This CDR3 region has 15 residues. V shed 4 bases, J shed 7 bases, and the junction held 7 bases outside the gene matches. The germline V gene encodes CDR1 SGHAT and CDR2 FQNNGV. Sample: PBMCs from blood, taken 11 to 12 days after vaccination. The chain combines TRBV11-2 with TRBJ2-3; 11 bases line up with TRBD1. This receptor was obtained from a man over 45 who received an inactivated influenza vaccine. The CDR3 nucleotides read TGTGCCAGCAGCTCCGGGACAGGGGGTTCTAATACGCAGTATTTT. Its protein product is CASSSGTGGSNTQYF.